The 14 T cell receptor beta chains below come from one sample, sequenced in a study of PD-1 blockade in mismatch repair-deficient tumors. Sequencing was performed with immunoSEQ multiplex PCR; in TCRdb, only in-frame clones are kept and a portion is missing. The sample shows fewer than 25,000 clones, almost 85% of them seen only once. The starting material was PBMCs, obtained 52 weeks after starting pembrolizumab. Source of these receptors: an adult with mismatch repair-deficient cancer.

This sequence joins TRBV10-3 and TRBJ2-1; 7 bases line up with TRBD2. V was clipped by 0 bases and J by 0 bases; unmatched bases: 5. The CDR3 has 17 residues. Germline V CDR1 and CDR2: ENHRY, SYGVKD. The CDR3 loop reads CAISESGAGSSYNEQFF. CDR3 nucleotide sequence: TGTGCCATCAGTGAGTCGGGAGCGGGGAGCTCCTACAATGAGCAGTTCTTC.

This chain links TRBV11-2 with TRBJ2-3, with TRBD2 as a possible D gene (5 bases). The germline V and J ends were trimmed by 5 bases and 4 bases, with 19 bases remaining between them. CDR1 and CDR2 from the germline V gene are SGHAT and FQNNGV. CDR3 length equals 16 residues. This CDR3 reads CASSPSTQSTPDTQYF. CDR3 DNA sequence: TGTGCCAGCAGCCCTAGCACCCAATCCACGCCAGATACGCAGTATTTT. Full variable domain (remainder filled in from reference TRBV11-2 and TRBJ2-3): EAGVAQSPRYKIIEKRQSVAFWCNPISGHATLYWYQQILGQGPKLLIQFQNNGVVDDSQLPKDRFSAERLKGVDSTLKIQPAKLEDSAVYLCASSPSTQSTPDTQYFGPGTRLTVL.

The rearrangement uses TRBV5-1 and TRBJ2-2; 10 bases line up with TRBD1. Germline V CDR1 and CDR2: SGHRS, YFSETQ. After removal of 0 bases from V and 6 bases from J, the junction contained 5 bases not matched to a gene. The CDR3 has 16 amino acids. CDR3 residues: CASSLAEDRGAGELFF. DNA of the CDR3: TGCGCCAGCAGCTTGGCCGAGGACAGGGGGGCCGGGGAGCTGTTTTTT.

The rearrangement links TRBV7-9 to TRBJ1-2; 11 bases agree with TRBD1. Germline lookup yields CDR1 SEHNR and CDR2 FQNEAQ (reference sequence). V lost 3 bases and J lost 7; bases outside the gene matches: 4. The CDR3 runs to 14 residues. The CDR3 DNA reads as TGTGCCAGCAGCTTGGACAGGGGGCAAGGTGGCTACACCTTC. As protein: CASSLDRGQGGYTF.

This chain links TRBV5-5 with TRBJ2-3, with D possibly matching TRBD1 (5 bases). The length of the CDR3 is 14 residues. V lost 3 bases to trimming and J lost 1 base, with 9 bases between them. Germline CDR1 is SGHKS and CDR2 is YYEKEE (reference sequence). The CDR3, as DNA: TGTGCCAGCAGCTCCGGACACCGCACAGATACGCAGTATTTT. Protein product: CASSSGHRTDTQYF.

The chain couples TRBV10-3 to TRBJ2-3; maybe TRBD2 (6 bases). The CDR3 covers 14 residues. Trimming removed 5 bases at V and 2 bases at J, with 11 bases between. Germline V gives CDR1 ENHRY, CDR2 SYGVKD. Here the CDR3 DNA reads TGTGCCATCAGTACTGGAGGGTCCACAGATACGCAGTATTTT. It codes for CAISTGGSTDTQYF.

This rearrangement joins TRBV21-1 to TRBJ1-1; TRBD1, the table's D call, was not compared with the DNA. TRBV21-1 is labeled a pseudogene. The CDR3 has 14 residues. CDR3 in DNA: TGTGCCAGCAGCAAAGGGGGGCAAAACACTGAAGCTTTCTTT. Amino acids: CASSKGGQNTEAFF.

V gene TRBV28 combines with J gene TRBJ2-2; possible D gene TRBD2, 6 bases. The CDR3 is 15 amino acids. Germline lookup yields CDR1 MDHEN and CDR2 SYDVKM. V was clipped by 8 bases and J by 1 base, with 14 bases between them. For the CDR3, the DNA is TGTGCCAGCGTCCCCCTAGCGTTGAACACCGGGGAGCTGTTTTTT. It specifies CASVPLALNTGELFF.

CDR3 in DNA: TGTGCCAGCAGTCTCAGCGATTTAACCTACGAGCAGTACTTC. Translating it yields CASSLSDLTYEQYF. The J gene is TRBJ2-7, the V gene TRBV11-3; D remains ambiguous. V gave up 6 bases and J gave up 2 bases, with 14 bases separating them. The CDR3 spans 14 residues. CDR1 and CDR2 from the germline V gene are SGHNT and YENEEA.

V is TRBV2 and J is TRBJ1-1; 7 nucleotides align to TRBD1. The CDR3 is 13 residues long. Germline V gene lookup returns CDR1 SNHLY and CDR2 FYNNEI. V was clipped by 6 bases and J by 8 bases; unmatched bases: 9. CDR3 bases: TGTGCCAGCAGGACCGGACAGGAGCTGGAAGCTTTCTTT. Amino acid sequence: CASRTGQELEAFF. The complete variable domain, with remaining parts taken from reference TRBV2 and TRBJ1-1, reads EPEVTQTPSHQVTQMGQEVILRCVPISNHLYFYWYRQILGQKVEFLVSFYNNEISEKSEIFDDQFSVERPDGSNFTLKIRSTKLEDSAMYFCASRTGQELEAFFGQGTRLTVV.

This chain uses TRBV15 with TRBJ2-1; tentatively, D is TRBD2 (5 bases). This CDR3 has 18 amino acids. Germline V gene lookup returns CDR1 LNHNV and CDR2 YYDKDF (reference sequence). V was clipped by 0 bases and J by 5 bases, with 20 bases between them. This CDR3 is CATSRDFLEGLINNEQFF. The DNA for the CDR3 is TGTGCCACCAGCAGAGATTTCCTTGAGGGATTGATTAACAATGAGCAGTTCTTC. Filled out from reference TRBV15 and TRBJ2-1, the complete variable domain reads DAMVIQNPRYQVTQFGKPVTLSCSQTLNHNVMYWYQQKSSQAPKLLFHYYDKDFNNEADTPDNFQSRRPNTSFCFLDIRSPGLGDTAMYLCATSRDFLEGLINNEQFFGPGTRLTVL.

The chain recombines TRBV19 with TRBJ1-1; TRBD1 might be the D (5 bases). Germline CDR1 reads LNHDA; CDR2 reads SQIVND (reference sequence). The V end was cut by 10 bases, the J end by 0 bases, with 15 bases between. The CDR3 is 14 residues long. CDR3 bases: TGTGCCATTAAGGACACCCAATTGAACACTGAAGCTTTCTTT. Translating it yields CAIKDTQLNTEAFF.

The chain couples TRBV7-3 to TRBJ1-2, with D perhaps TRBD1 (6 bases). The CDR3 loop spans 13 amino acids. The V gene's germline CDR1 is SGHTA and CDR2 FQGTGA. V was clipped by 0 bases and J by 5 bases, with 7 bases between them. CDR3 sequence: CASSLTQGYGYTF. The CDR3 nucleotides read TGTGCCAGCAGCTTAACCCAGGGGTATGGCTACACCTTC.

The chain is built from TRBV5-1 and TRBJ1-2; the match to TRBD1 covers 7 bases. The germline CDR1 and CDR2 sequences are SGHRS and YFSETQ. J lost 0 bases, V lost 4 bases, and 3 bases had no gene match. The CDR3 is made up of 14 amino acids. For the CDR3, the DNA is TGCGCCAGCAGCCAGGGACAGCCTAACTATGGCTACACCTTC. Protein product: CASSQGQPNYGYTF. Full variable domain (remainder filled in from reference TRBV5-1 and TRBJ1-2): KAGVTQTPRYLIKTRGQQVTLSCSPISGHRSVSWYQQTPGQGLQFLFEYFSETQRNKGNFPGRFSGRQFSNSRSEMNVSTLELGDSALYLCASSQGQPNYGYTFGSGTRLTVV.